This TCR beta chain was obtained from a study of HIV-infected patients and healthy controls. The CDR3 is 15 amino acids. Looked up from germline, CDR1 is SGDLS and CDR2 is YYNGEE. Each CDR3 protein gets one entry after TCRdb re-called the 5' RACE reads with MiXCR. The sample has 60,000 to 70,000 distinct CDR3 sequences; roughly 21% are singletons. About this clonotype itself: A much larger clone is a single base away; this may be a read error.

The receptor's source is a human donor in good health. Sequenced input: CD4+ T cells from blood. V usage is TRBV9 and J usage is TRBJ2-7, with 7 bases that match TRBD2. Here the CDR3 DNA reads TGTGCCAGCAACGTATCGGTACTGGGAGGGTACGAGCAGTACTTC. Protein product: CASNVSVLGGYEQYF.